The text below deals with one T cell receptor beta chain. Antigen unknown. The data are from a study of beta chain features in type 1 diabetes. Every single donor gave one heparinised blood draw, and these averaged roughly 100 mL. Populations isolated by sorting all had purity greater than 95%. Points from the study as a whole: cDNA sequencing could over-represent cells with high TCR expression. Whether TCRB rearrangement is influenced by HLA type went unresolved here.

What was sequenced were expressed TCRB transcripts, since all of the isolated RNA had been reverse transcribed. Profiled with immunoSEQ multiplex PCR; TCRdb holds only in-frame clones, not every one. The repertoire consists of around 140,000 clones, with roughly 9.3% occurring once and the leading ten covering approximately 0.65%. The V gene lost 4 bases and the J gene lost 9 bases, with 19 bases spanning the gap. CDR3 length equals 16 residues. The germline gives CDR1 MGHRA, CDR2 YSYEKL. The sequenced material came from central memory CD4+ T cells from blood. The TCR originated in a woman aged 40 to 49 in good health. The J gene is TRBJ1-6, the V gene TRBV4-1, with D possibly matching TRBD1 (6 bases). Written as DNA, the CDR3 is TGCGCCAGCAGCCGCCAACTGGCAGGGGCTTCTTCACCCCTCCACTTT. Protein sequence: CASSRQLAGASSPLHF.